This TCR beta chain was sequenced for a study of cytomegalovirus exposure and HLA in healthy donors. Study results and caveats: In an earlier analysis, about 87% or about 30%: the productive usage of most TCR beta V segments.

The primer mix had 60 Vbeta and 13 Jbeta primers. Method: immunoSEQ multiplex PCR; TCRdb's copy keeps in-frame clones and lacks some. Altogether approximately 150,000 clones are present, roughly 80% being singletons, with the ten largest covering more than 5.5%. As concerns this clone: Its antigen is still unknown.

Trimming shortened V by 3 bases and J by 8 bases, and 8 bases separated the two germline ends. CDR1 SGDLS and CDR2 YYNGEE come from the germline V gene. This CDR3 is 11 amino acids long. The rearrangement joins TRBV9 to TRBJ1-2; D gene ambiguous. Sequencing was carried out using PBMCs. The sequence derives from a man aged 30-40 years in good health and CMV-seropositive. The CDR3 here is CASSERGGYTF. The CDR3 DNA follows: TGTGCCAGCAGCGAGAGAGGGGGCTACACCTTC.